Shown below are 9 T cell receptor beta chains from a single sample sequenced in a study of immune evolution from preneoplasia to lung adenocarcinoma. The data were produced by immunoSEQ multiplex PCR, yet TCRdb's version contains in-frame clones alone and is incomplete. This sample has about 26,000 clones, with about three quarters found just once. The sequenced sample consisted of FFPE invasive lung adenocarcinoma tissue. These receptors came from a person in their sixties or seventies with invasive lung adenocarcinoma. Some clones in this sample may be carry-over from other donors' samples.

The chain links TRBV7-9 to TRBJ2-1, with 10 nucleotides matching TRBD2. The germline V gene has CDR1 SEHNR and CDR2 FQNEAQ (reference sequence). V lost 3 bases and J lost 5; bases outside the gene matches: 7. The CDR3 length is 16 residues. CDR3 sequence (DNA): TGTGCCAGCAGCTTTGTACCTAGCGGGAGACACAATGAGCAGTTCTTC. Protein: CASSFVPSGRHNEQFF.

This rearrangement joins TRBV5-1 to TRBJ2-2; weak D call: TRBD1 (6 bases). V was pared by 5 bases and J by 8 bases, with 13 bases between. The CDR3 runs 13 residues. Germline values: CDR1 SGHRS, CDR2 YFSETQ. CDR3 bases: TGCGCCAGCAGGGAACAGGGTGCTGGGGAGCTGTTTTTT. It specifies CASREQGAGELFF.

The chain uses TRBV19 and TRBJ2-1; tentatively, D is TRBD2 (6 bases). V was shortened by 0 bases and J by 7 bases, with 19 bases between the two germline ends. In germline, CDR1 is LNHDA, CDR2 SQIVND (reference sequence). This CDR3 has 17 residues. In nucleotides, the CDR3 is TGTGCCAGTAGTATAGACGGACGGGGGACTCGATTAAATGAGCAGTTCTTC. Its protein is CASSIDGRGTRLNEQFF. Together with reference TRBV19 and TRBJ2-1, the CDR3 gives the full variable domain: DGGITQSPKYLFRKEGQNVTLSCEQNLNHDAMYWYRQDPGQGLRLIYYSQIVNDFQKGDIAEGYSVSREKKESFPLTVTSAQKNPTAFYLCASSIDGRGTRLNEQFFGPGTRLTVL.

The chain is built from TRBV29-1 and TRBJ2-1, with D perhaps TRBD1 (8 bases). Germline loops: CDR1 SQVTM, CDR2 ANQGSEA. V lost 8 bases and J 4 bases, leaving 18 bases between the germline ends. CDR3 length: 14 amino acids. CDR3 loop: CSTRQGRGYNEQFF. The CDR3 DNA is TGCAGCACCCGACAGGGGAGGGGATACAATGAGCAGTTCTTC.

This chain connects TRBV7-2 to TRBJ1-1, with 7 positions matching TRBD1. Germline CDR1 and CDR2: SGHTA and FQGNSA. V was pared by 3 bases and J by 4 bases, with 2 bases of the junction left unmatched. This CDR3 has 13 residues. This CDR3 is CASSFNRGTEAFF. CDR3 DNA sequence: TGTGCCAGCAGCTTCAACAGGGGCACTGAAGCTTTCTTT.

V usage is TRBV5-4 and J usage is TRBJ2-3, with D tentatively TRBD2 (6 bases). The CDR3 covers 16 residues. With 1 base removed from V and 1 base from J, the gap between germline ends came to 13 bases. Germline V lookup: CDR1 SGHNT, CDR2 YYREEE (reference sequence). CDR3: CASSLTLAFGTDTQYF. The DNA of the CDR3 is TGTGCCAGCAGCTTGACGCTAGCGTTTGGCACAGATACGCAGTATTTT. Full variable domain (remainder filled in from reference TRBV5-4 and TRBJ2-3): ETGVTQSPTHLIKTRGQQVTLRCSSQSGHNTVSWYQQALGQGPQFIFQYYREEENGRGNFPPRFSGLQFPNYSSELNVNALELDDSALYLCASSLTLAFGTDTQYFGPGTRLTVL.

The chain employs TRBV9 and TRBJ2-2; D is unresolved. V was cut by 3 bases and J by 6 bases, with 9 bases left in between. Germline V CDR1 and CDR2: SGDLS, YYNGEE. CDR3 length: 13 residues. Here the CDR3 reads CASSASVPGELFF. In nucleotides, the CDR3 is TGTGCCAGCAGCGCGTCAGTCCCCGGGGAGCTGTTTTTT.

The V and J genes are TRBV9 and TRBJ2-2; the D gene is possibly TRBD1 (5 bases). Germline assignment: CDR1 SGDLS and CDR2 YYNGEE. V lost 3 bases and J 8 bases, leaving 17 bases between the germline ends. This CDR3 has 15 residues. CDR3 protein: CASSALPAGRGELFF. The DNA for the CDR3 is TGTGCCAGCAGCGCCTTGCCCGCAGGGCGTGGGGAGCTGTTTTTT.

The chain employs TRBV5-4 and TRBJ1-1, with D hard to call. The CDR3 runs to 14 residues. From germline, CDR1 is SGHNT and CDR2 YYREEE (reference sequence). The V and J ends lost 4 bases and 4 bases respectively, with 14 bases between them. The CDR3 loop is CASSDIDGATEAFF. The CDR3, as DNA: TGTGCCAGCAGCGACATAGACGGAGCCACTGAAGCTTTCTTT. The full variable domain, in which reference TRBV5-4 and TRBJ1-1 provide the parts outside the CDR3, is ETGVTQSPTHLIKTRGQQVTLRCSSQSGHNTVSWYQQALGQGPQFIFQYYREEENGRGNFPPRFSGLQFPNYSSELNVNALELDDSALYLCASSDIDGATEAFFGQGTRLTVV.